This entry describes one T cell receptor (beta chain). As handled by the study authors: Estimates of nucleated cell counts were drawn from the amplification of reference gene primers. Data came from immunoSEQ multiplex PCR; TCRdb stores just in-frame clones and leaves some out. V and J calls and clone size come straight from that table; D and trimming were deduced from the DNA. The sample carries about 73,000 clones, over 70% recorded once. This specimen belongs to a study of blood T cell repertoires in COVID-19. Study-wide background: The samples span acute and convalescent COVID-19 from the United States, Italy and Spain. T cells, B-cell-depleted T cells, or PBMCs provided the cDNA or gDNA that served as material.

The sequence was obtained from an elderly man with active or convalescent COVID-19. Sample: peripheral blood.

The CDR3 bases are TGTGCCAGCAGCTTACCAACTAGCGCCTCCCTCAGGAAGTACTTC. Its translation: CASSLPTSASLRKYF. The chain is built from TRBV7-2 and TRBJ2-5; 7 nucleotides agree with TRBD2. From germline, CDR1 is SGHTA and CDR2 FQGNSA. The CDR3 extends over 15 amino acids. The V and J ends lost 2 bases and 12 bases, in that order; junction bases with no gene match: 15.